This T cell receptor beta chain emerged from a study of control samples from healthy donors and cancer patients (dated by TCRdb to about 2020). Note on this clone: Its antigen specificity is not known. Base qualities are not provided; no much larger clone lies one nucleotide away.

Library creation used the immunoSEQ multiplex PCR assay. The immuneACCESS repertoire file appears here via TCRdb, limited to in-frame rearrangements. These files lack a portion of the clones; in checked studies, under half of the deficit traces to unresolved V genes, and the cause of the others is not known. In this sample the table shows about 120,000 clones, 85% to 90% of which occur a single time. The ten biggest clones cover approximately 1.1% of the sample. The sequence came from a woman between 45 and 65 years old with colorectal cancer. The specimen was PBMCs.

CDR3 loop: CASSRASGPRPRSNEQFF. The bases are TGTGCCAGCAGCAGGGCTAGCGGGCCCCGGCCGAGATCAAATGAGCAGTTCTTC. Recombination connected TRBV9 to TRBJ2-1, with 8 bases matching TRBD2. Looking up the germline V gene yields CDR1 SGDLS and CDR2 YYNGEE. The CDR3 runs 18 residues from the cysteine to the phenylalanine. Only the CDR3 part of the read is kept: 54 bases, read in frame from the first base. Trimming accounts for 4 bases at V and 7 bases at J, while the number of junction bases matched to no gene is 19.